This T cell receptor beta chain was sequenced in a study of monozygotic twins with inflammatory bowel disease. Study results and limitations: Cells of different T cell subtypes could not be told apart. IBD patients showed reduced TCRbeta diversity (inverse Simpson) versus healthy co-twins.

TCRdb re-called the 5' RACE reads and catalogs CDR3 proteins one per entry, DNA excluded. The sample's table shows fewer than 400,000 distinct CDR3 sequences. Unfractionated whole blood yielded total RNA, and T cells were not sorted. On this clonotype itself: Its antigen remains unidentified.

The CDR3 loop spans 14 amino acids. The sequencing input was blood. The V and J genes are TRBV12-3 or TRBV12-4 and TRBJ1-5; the TCRdb D gene call, TRBD1, has no DNA to confirm it. The receptor was derived from a human donor with ulcerative colitis or Crohn's disease, or a healthy co-twin of an affected twin (not recorded which). The CDR3 region is CASSPDRTMRPQHF.